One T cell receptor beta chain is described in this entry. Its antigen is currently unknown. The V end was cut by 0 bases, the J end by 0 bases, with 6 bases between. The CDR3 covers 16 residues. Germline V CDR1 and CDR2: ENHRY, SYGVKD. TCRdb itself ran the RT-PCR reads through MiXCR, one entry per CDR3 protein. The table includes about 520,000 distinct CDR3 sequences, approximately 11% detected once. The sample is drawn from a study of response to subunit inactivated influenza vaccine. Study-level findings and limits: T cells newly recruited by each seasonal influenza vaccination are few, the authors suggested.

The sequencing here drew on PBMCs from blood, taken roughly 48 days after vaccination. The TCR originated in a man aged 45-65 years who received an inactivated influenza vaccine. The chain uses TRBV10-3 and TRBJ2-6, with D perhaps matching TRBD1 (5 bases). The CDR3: CAISESDSSGANVLTF. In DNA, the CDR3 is TGTGCCATCAGTGAGTCTGACAGCTCTGGGGCCAACGTCCTGACTTTC.